Listed below are T cell receptor beta chains from one sample, sequenced in a study of T cells in Graves' hyperthyroidism and ophthalmopathy. TCRdb reanalysed the multiplex PCR reads using MiXCR and keeps one entry per CDR3 protein. The table lists about 570,000 distinct CDR3 sequences, around 13% of them singletons. The sequenced material came from blood. The origin of the receptors is a woman in her thirties or forties with Graves' hyperthyroidism. CDR3s include the opening cysteine and the closing phenylalanine or tryptophan. D genes are given only for firm matches. Clone size is shown for a subset of rows, as once, few, many or a class of expanded clone.

size: many
D: .
V: TRBV20-1
J: TRBJ2-3
DNA: TGCAGTGCTAGTGCGGATACGCAGTATTTT
CDR3: CSASADTQYF

size: few
D: .
V: TRBV12-3/TRBV12-4
J: TRBJ1-2
DNA: TGTGCCAGCAGTTTACAGGCCCGTAACTATGGCTACACCTTC
CDR3: CASSLQARNYGYTF

size: many
D: TRBD2
V: TRBV3-1
J: TRBJ2-3
DNA: TGTGCCAGCAGCCAAGTGCTGACTAGCGCCACAGATACGCAGTATTTT
CDR3: CASSQVLTSATDTQYF

size: .
D: TRBD1
V: TRBV6-2/TRBV6-3
J: TRBJ2-1
DNA: TGTGCCAGCAGTGCTCCTACAGGGGCTAGGGAGCAGTTCTTC
CDR3: CASSAPTGAREQFF

size: many
D: .
V: TRBV3-1
J: TRBJ1-1
DNA: TGTGCCAGCAGCCGCATAGACACGAACACTGAAGCTTTCTTT
CDR3: CASSRIDTNTEAFF

size: .
D: .
V: TRBV6-5
J: TRBJ2-7
DNA: TGTGCCAGCAGTTATGGGTCGGGGATCCACTACGAGCAGTACTTC
CDR3: CASSYGSGIHYEQYF

size: many
D: .
V: TRBV18
J: TRBJ2-1
DNA: TGTGCCAGCTCACCACGAGCAGAGTGGTACAATGAGCAGTTCTTC
CDR3: CASSPRAEWYNEQFF

size: many
D: TRBD1
V: TRBV2
J: TRBJ2-1
DNA: TGTGCCAGCAGTGGCCTGGACAGGTCTGCCTACAATGAGCAGTTCTTC
CDR3: CASSGLDRSAYNEQFF

size: many
D: .
V: TRBV11-3
J: TRBJ1-1
DNA: TGTGCCAGCAGCTTTGCGAAGAACACTGAAGCTTTCTTT
CDR3: CASSFAKNTEAFF

size: many
D: TRBD1
V: TRBV12-3/TRBV12-4
J: TRBJ2-5
DNA: TGTGCCAGCAGTTTAGCGGACAGGGGAGAGACCCAGTACTTC
CDR3: CASSLADRGETQYF

size: many
D: .
V: TRBV5-5
J: TRBJ2-1
DNA: TGTGCCAGCACGGACAAATACAATGAGCAGTTCTTC
CDR3: CASTDKYNEQFF

size: many
D: TRBD1
V: TRBV7-2
J: TRBJ1-1
DNA: TGTGCCAGCAGCCGAATCCGGGACAGTGAAGCTTTCTTT
CDR3: CASSRIRDSEAFF

size: .
D: TRBD1
V: TRBV12-3/TRBV12-4
J: TRBJ2-3
DNA: TGTGCCAGCAGTGACCAGGGGACAGGTTCCCGGACGCAGTATTTT
CDR3: CASSDQGTGSRTQYF

size: many
D: .
V: TRBV27
J: TRBJ1-5
DNA: TGTGCCAGCAGTCAACAGGGCTCGAATCAGCCCCAGCATTTT
CDR3: CASSQQGSNQPQHF

size: many
D: TRBD2
V: TRBV7-9
J: TRBJ2-7
DNA: TGTGCCAGCGGCCCGGACAGGGCGACTAGCGGGAGTCCCTTTCTTAGCTCCTACGAGCAGTACTTC
CDR3: CASGPDRATSGSPFLSSYEQYF

size: .
D: .
V: TRBV12-3/TRBV12-4
J: TRBJ1-5
DNA: TGTGCCAGCAGCCTCACAGGGTGGGCACAGCCCCAGCATTTT
CDR3: CASSLTGWAQPQHF

size: many
D: .
V: TRBV27
J: TRBJ2-5
DNA: TGTGCCAGCATGCGGGGACAAGAAGAGACCCAGTACTTC
CDR3: CASMRGQEETQYF

size: many
D: .
V: TRBV7-2
J: TRBJ2-5
DNA: TGTGCCAGCAGCTCCCCACCCCGGGGGCAACTAGTGTATCAAGAGACCCAGTACTTC
CDR3: CASSSPPRGQLVYQETQYF